The next 5 T cell receptor beta chains were all read from a single sample in a study of control samples from healthy donors and cancer patients. Assay: immunoSEQ multiplex PCR; the TCRdb copy retains only in-frame clones and omits some. The sample consists of under 450,000 clones, around nine tenths of them appearing once. The sample comprised PBMCs. Receptors were obtained from a man in his forties with head and neck cancer.

J is TRBJ1-1 and V is TRBV4-2; 7 bases line up with TRBD1. The CDR3 covers 16 residues. Germline trimming cut 4 bases from V and 1 base from J; bases unmatched to any gene: 9. CDR1 is LGHNA, CDR2 YNFKEQ, per germline. CDR3 sequence (DNA): TGTGCCAGCAGCCCCACCAGGGGGTCAGGGAACACTGAAGCTTTCTTT. It yields the protein CASSPTRGSGNTEAFF.

The rearrangement uses TRBV19 and TRBJ2-5; either TRBD1 or TRBD2 may fit D (5 bases each). Trimming cost V 3 bases and J 4 bases, with 15 bases left between them. Germline V gives CDR1 LNHDA, CDR2 SQIVND (reference sequence). The CDR3 sequence is 15 residues long. CDR3 loop: CASSIEGTFGETQYF. CDR3 nucleotides: TGTGCCAGTAGTATTGAGGGGACCTTCGGAGAGACCCAGTACTTC.

In the case of this clone: This CDR3 is also generated by other DNA sequences in the sample. The CDR3 loop is CASSPAAYEQYF. As DNA, the CDR3 is TGTGCCAGCTCACCCGCCGCCTACGAGCAGTACTTC. The rearrangement uses TRBV18 and TRBJ2-7, with no clear D. Trimming stripped 3 bases from V and 2 bases from J, with 5 bases between. CDR1 KGHSH and CDR2 LQKENI come from the germline V gene. CDR3 length: 12 amino acids.

The chain has TRBV7-9 and TRBJ2-2, with a tentative D call TRBD2 (6 bases). This CDR3 spans 14 amino acids. Trimming removed 5 bases at V and 6 bases at J, with 13 bases between. Germline CDR1 and CDR2: SEHNR and FQNEAQ (reference sequence). The CDR3 coding sequence is TGTGCCAGCAGCCCCCGCGGGGTAGCCGGGGAGCTGTTTTTT. Residues: CASSPRGVAGELFF.

This clone was recorded once. The J gene is TRBJ2-4, the V gene TRBV27; D is perhaps TRBD1 (5 bases). V dropped 8 bases and J dropped 9 bases, with 14 bases sitting between them. This CDR3 is built from 12 residues. Germline lookup yields CDR1 MNHEY and CDR2 SMNVEV (reference sequence). CDR3 DNA sequence: TGTGCCAGCGGCCGCCAGGGCCGCATTCAGTACTTC. Translated, it gives CASGRQGRIQYF.